These 24 T cell receptor beta chains were sequenced from one sample in a study of regulatory and conventional T cells in breast cancer (dated by TCRdb to between 2015 and 2016). The library came from PCR. The listed sequencing device is 454 GS FLX Titanium. Using fastp at Q25 and MiXCR, TCRdb reprocessed the public reads and kept productive beta chains. Entries that share a CDR3 protein sequence are merged under the most common genes and DNA. The sample contains 1,200 or so distinct CDR3 sequences, roughly 42% of them found a single time. Together, the top ten hold under 20% of the sample. The specimen was regulatory T cells from blood. The source of these receptors is a female donor with breast cancer.

The rearrangement links TRBV2 to TRBJ2-7; TRBD1 matches 9 bases. V lost 6 bases, J lost 3 bases, and 9 bases stayed unmatched. Per the germline V gene, CDR1 is SNHLY and CDR2 is FYNNEI. CDR3 length: 15 residues. The CDR3 DNA reads TGTGCCAGCAGGGCGCAGGACAGGGGTTACTACGAGCAGTACTTC. Its translation: CASRAQDRGYYEQYF.

The chain carries TRBV5-1 and TRBJ2-1; D remains unclear. V was clipped by 2 bases and J by 1 base, with 10 bases between them. There are 15 residues in the CDR3. The V gene's germline CDR1 is SGHRS and CDR2 YFSETQ. This chain's CDR3 is CASSFGLYSYNEQFF. The CDR3 DNA reads as TGCGCCAGCAGCTTCGGGCTATATTCCTACAATGAGCAGTTCTTC.

This clonotype has only a few counts. The gene calls are TRBV19 and TRBJ2-1; TRBD1 is a possible D gene (5 bases). Germline values: CDR1 LNHDA, CDR2 SQIVND (reference sequence). Trimming cost V 3 bases and J 9 bases, with 9 bases left between them. The CDR3 spans 12 residues. CDR3 region: CASSIARGEQFF. For the CDR3, the DNA is TGTGCCAGTAGTATTGCTAGGGGTGAGCAGTTCTTC.

There are a few counts of this clonotype. This chain uses TRBV6-2 or TRBV6-3 with TRBJ2-1; either TRBD1 or TRBD2 may fit D (5 bases each). CDR3 size: 15 residues. Trimming left V 6 bases short and J 8 bases short, with 20 bases between. Germline V CDR1 and CDR2: MNHEY, SVGEGT. CDR3 sequence (DNA): TGTGCCAGCAGAAGACGCAGGGACCTTTCCTATGAGCAGTTCTTC. This gives the protein CASRRRRDLSYEQFF.

The CDR3: CSASLILAGAARGRAQYF. The CDR3 bases are TGCAGTGCTAGCCTAATTCTAGCGGGGGCCGCTCGGGGGAGGGCCCAGTACTTC. This chain connects TRBV20-1 to TRBJ2-5, with 10 bases lining up with TRBD2. Germline CDR1 and CDR2: DFQATT and SNEGSKA (reference sequence). This CDR3 is built from 18 residues. The J segment lost 9 bases and the V segment lost 3 bases, leaving 22 bases of the junction unmatched.

This clonotype was counted a few times. V and J are TRBV24-1 and TRBJ2-5, with D hard to call. This CDR3 comprises 13 residues. Germline assignment: CDR1 KGHDR and CDR2 SFDVKD. V lost 3 bases, J lost 7 bases, and 11 bases lay in between. For the CDR3, the DNA is TGTGCCACCAGTGATGGCCAATTCGGGACCCAGTACTTC. Translated, it gives CATSDGQFGTQYF.

The CDR3 sequence is CASSSRRVNTGELFF. The DNA of the CDR3 is TGTGCCAGCAGTTCCCGACGGGTGAACACCGGGGAGCTGTTTTTT. The chain uses TRBV6-2 or TRBV6-3 and TRBJ2-2; no definite D call. Germline V gene sequence: CDR1 MNHEY, CDR2 SVGEGT. Trimming removed 4 bases from V and 1 base from J, with 10 bases in between. The CDR3 spans 15 residues.

This chain joins TRBV5-1 and TRBJ1-5; D is undetermined. Per the germline V gene, CDR1 is SGHRS and CDR2 is YFSETQ. Trimming took off 2 bases at V and 5 bases at J, with 14 bases between the two ends. CDR3 length equals 15 residues. CDR3 loop: CASSFRGLVYQPQHF. The CDR3, as DNA: TGCGCCAGCAGCTTCCGGGGTCTAGTATATCAGCCCCAGCATTTT.

The sample holds a few counts of this clonotype. The chain employs TRBV7-6 and TRBJ2-7, with D possibly being TRBD2 (5 bases). Germline V gene sequence: CDR1 SGHVS, CDR2 FNYEAQ. The CDR3 covers 19 residues. The V gene lost 0 bases and the J gene lost 4 bases, with 25 bases spanning the gap. Written as DNA, the CDR3 is TGTGCCAGCAGCTTAGCGCGTGGTGTGGGAACAGAAAGGACTTACGAGCAGTACTTC. It yields the protein CASSLARGVGTERTYEQYF. Variable domain in full (rest from reference TRBV7-6 and TRBJ2-7): GAGVSQSPRYKVTKRGQDVALRCDPISGHVSLYWYRQALGQGPEFLTYFNYEAQQDKSGLPNDRFSAERPEGSISTLTIQRTEQRDSAMYRCASSLARGVGTERTYEQYFGPGTRLTVT.

Concerning this clonotype itself: The conserved final phenylalanine or tryptophan is absent from the CDR3, which likely points to a read error. This sequence joins TRBV2 and TRBJ1-6; D gene unclear. CDR3 length: 13 residues. Germline loops: CDR1 SNHLY, CDR2 FYNNEI. V shed 3 bases and J shed 7 bases, with 7 bases lying between them. CDR3 DNA sequence: TGTGCCAGCAGTGAGCTCGCAAATTCACCCCTCCACCTT. Encoded protein: CASSELANSPLHL.

The sample holds a few counts of this clonotype. The rearrangement links TRBV18 to TRBJ2-5; no reliable D call. Trimming removed 2 bases at V and 3 bases at J, with 4 bases between. The germline CDR1 and CDR2 sequences are KGHSH and LQKENI. The CDR3 covers 12 residues. The CDR3 region is CASSPFEETQYF. The CDR3 DNA follows: TGTGCCAGCTCACCATTCGAAGAGACCCAGTACTTC.

The CDR3 here is CAISRTTNTGELFF. CDR3 nucleotide sequence: TGTGCCATCAGTCGGACTACGAACACCGGGGAGCTGTTTTTT. The chain couples TRBV10-3 to TRBJ2-2; a weak D match, TRBD2 (6 bases). The V end lost 5 bases, the J end lost 0 bases, and 7 bases lay between the germline ends. From germline, CDR1 is ENHRY and CDR2 SYGVKD. The CDR3 runs to 14 residues.

The V and J genes are TRBV7-9 and TRBJ2-3; 10 bases match TRBD2. The length of the CDR3 is 14 residues. Germline values: CDR1 SEHNR, CDR2 FQNEAQ (reference sequence). Losses at the gene ends were 4 bases for V and 4 bases for J; bases not matched to a gene: 2. CDR3 sequence (DNA): TGTGCCAGCAGCTCGCTAGCGGGAGCAGATACGCAGTATTTT. Amino acid sequence: CASSSLAGADTQYF.

V and J are TRBV12-3 or TRBV12-4 and TRBJ1-5; 8 nucleotides agree with TRBD1. V trimming: 6 bases; J trimming: 6 bases; junction bases outside the gene matches: 4. The CDR3 is 13 amino acids. CDR3 amino acids: CASRGQGAQPQHF. The DNA of the CDR3 is TGTGCCAGCAGAGGTCAGGGGGCTCAGCCCCAGCATTTT.

The chain carries TRBV5-1 and TRBJ2-7, with TRBD2 matching 9 bases. V gave up 0 bases and J gave up 4 bases; unmatched junction bases: 5. The CDR3 consists of 15 residues. CDR1 and CDR2 from the germline V gene are SGHRS and YFSETQ. The CDR3 reads CASSLADSGSYEQYF. In DNA, the CDR3 is TGCGCCAGCAGCTTGGCCGATAGCGGGAGTTACGAGCAGTACTTC.

CDR3 sequence (DNA): TGTGCCACCAGTGCGACAGGGAGCTCCGTCTACAATGAGCAGTTCTTC. This translates into CATSATGSSVYNEQFF. V is TRBV24-1 and J is TRBJ2-1; 7 bases fit TRBD1. Germline V gene sequence: CDR1 KGHDR, CDR2 SFDVKD. The CDR3 sequence is 16 residues long. V gave up 5 bases and J gave up 3 bases; unmatched junction bases: 9.

This clonotype was recorded a few times. The rearrangement joins TRBV7-9 to TRBJ1-5, with TRBD1 matching 9 bases. The germline gives CDR1 SEHNR, CDR2 FQNEAQ (reference sequence). The trim removed 4 bases at V and 7 bases at J, leaving 5 bases unmatched. The CDR3 runs 14 residues. This CDR3 reads CASSSGQGRQPQHF. In DNA form, the CDR3 reads TGTGCCAGCAGCTCGGGACAGGGACGGCAGCCCCAGCATTTT.

The chain combines TRBV29-1 with TRBJ1-1; no firm D call. Germline V lookup: CDR1 SQVTM, CDR2 ANQGSEA. V gave up 5 bases and J gave up 1 base, with 11 bases separating them. The length of the CDR3 is 13 residues. This CDR3 reads CSVRRGSNTEAFF. DNA of the CDR3: TGCAGCGTTAGGCGGGGTTCGAACACTGAAGCTTTCTTT.

The chain links TRBV29-1 to TRBJ2-5; D tentatively reads TRBD1 or TRBD2 (5 bases each). Trimming cost V 4 bases and J 0 bases, with 15 bases left between them. The CDR3 consists of 15 residues. The germline V gene encodes CDR1 SQVTM and CDR2 ANQGSEA. Written as DNA, the CDR3 is TGCAGCGTTGGGCAGGGAGAGGTGTACCAAGAGACCCAGTACTTC. This gives the protein CSVGQGEVYQETQYF.

This clonotype was detected only a few times. The CDR3 coding sequence is TGCGCCAGCAGCTTAGTGGAGGAGGGGCCCCAGCATTTT. Translation: CASSLVEEGPQHF. The chain is built from TRBV5-1 and TRBJ1-5; D is ambiguous. The V end was cut by 2 bases, the J end by 9 bases, with 12 bases between. The CDR3 length is 13 residues. CDR1 and CDR2 (germline): SGHRS, YFSETQ.

As for this clonotype: Given a much more abundant clone one base away, this may be a read error. The chain has TRBV20-1 and TRBJ2-7; D ambiguous. V lost 3 bases to trimming and J lost 2 bases, with 8 bases between them. CDR1 and CDR2 from the germline V gene are DFQATT and SNEGSKA (reference sequence). The CDR3 length is 12 residues. This CDR3 is CSARGCAYEQYF. For the CDR3, the DNA is TGCAGTGCTAGGGGCTGTGCCTACGAGCAGTACTTC.

The V gene is TRBV6-6, the J gene TRBJ1-6, with D maybe TRBD1 (6 bases). The CDR3 extends over 14 amino acids. Germline values: CDR1 MNHNY, CDR2 SVGAGI (reference sequence). V was cut by 6 bases and J by 0 bases, with 6 bases left in between. The CDR3 DNA sequence: TGTGCCAGCAGGGACAGCTCCTATAATTCACCCCTCCACTTT. Its protein is CASRDSSYNSPLHF.

The J gene is TRBJ1-6, the V gene TRBV15; weak D call: TRBD1 (6 bases). Germline CDR1 and CDR2: LNHNV and YYDKDF (reference sequence). V was clipped by 0 bases and J by 7 bases, with 7 bases between them. This CDR3 contains 14 residues. The CDR3 DNA is TGTGCCACCAGCAGAGATCAGGGGAATTCACCCCTCCACTTT. Amino acids: CATSRDQGNSPLHF.

This sequence joins TRBV29-1 and TRBJ2-1, with a tentative D call TRBD1 (6 bases). Germline V gene lookup returns CDR1 SQVTM and CDR2 ANQGSEA. The CDR3 runs 12 residues. V was pared by 4 bases and J by 4 bases, with 8 bases between. CDR3 in DNA: TGCAGCGTTGGAGGACAGTACAATGAGCAGTTCTTC. It codes for CSVGGQYNEQFF.